This T cell receptor (beta chain) was identified during a study of PD-1 blockade in mismatch repair-deficient tumors. Study results and caveats: Tumor-resident clones, often absent from pretreatment blood, expanded after pembrolizumab and then contracted.

Mismatch repair deficiency was confirmed in all patients, by PCR or immunohistochemistry. Sequenced by immunoSEQ multiplex PCR; TCRdb stores in-frame clones only, minus some. This repertoire shows some 97,000 clones, about 79% found once; its top ten account for about 6.3%. Only one count was recorded for this clone. Its antigen is unknown. This specimen was peripheral blood, taken about 36 weeks after starting pembrolizumab. This receptor was identified in an adult with mismatch repair-deficient cancer.

This CDR3 is CSVLLGGLEKLFF. DNA for the CDR3: TGCAGCGTTCTCCTAGGTGGATTGGAAAAACTGTTTTTT. The chain combines TRBV29-1 with TRBJ1-4; unclear D gene. The germline CDR1 and CDR2 sequences are SQVTM and ANQGSEA. Between the trimmed V and J ends, which lost 5 bases and 8 bases, there was a span of 15 bases. This CDR3 comprises 13 residues.